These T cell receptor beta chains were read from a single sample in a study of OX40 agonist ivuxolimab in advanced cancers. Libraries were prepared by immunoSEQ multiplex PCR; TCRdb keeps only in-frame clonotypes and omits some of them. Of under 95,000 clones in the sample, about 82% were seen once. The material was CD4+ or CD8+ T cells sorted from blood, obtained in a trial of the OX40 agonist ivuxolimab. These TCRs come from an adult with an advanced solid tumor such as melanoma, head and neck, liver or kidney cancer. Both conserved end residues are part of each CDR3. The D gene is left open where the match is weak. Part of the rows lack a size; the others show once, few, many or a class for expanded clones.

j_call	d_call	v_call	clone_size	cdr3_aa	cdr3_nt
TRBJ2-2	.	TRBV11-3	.	CASSLDQGGNTGELFF	TGTGCCAGCAGCTTAGACCAGGGTGGAAACACCGGGGAGCTGTTTTTT
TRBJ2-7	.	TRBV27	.	CASSFGPLGYEQYF	TGTGCCAGCAGTTTCGGCCCGTTGGGGTACGAGCAGTACTTC
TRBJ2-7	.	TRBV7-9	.	CASSLAPGNEQYF	TGTGCCAGCAGCTTAGCGCCCGGGAACGAGCAGTACTTC
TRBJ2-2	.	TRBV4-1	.	CASVEVANTGELFF	TGCGCCAGCGTCGAGGTTGCGAACACCGGGGAGCTGTTTTTT
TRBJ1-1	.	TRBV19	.	CASNYGGGGNTEAFF	TGTGCCAGTAACTATGGGGGAGGGGGGAACACTGAAGCTTTCTTT
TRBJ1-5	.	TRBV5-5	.	CASSLLPGAGGNQPQHF	TGTGCCAGCAGCCTACTTCCGGGGGCGGGAGGCAATCAGCCCCAGCATTTT
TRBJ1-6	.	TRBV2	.	CASSPFGTLHF	TGTGCCAGCAGCCCCTTTGGGACCCTCCACTTT
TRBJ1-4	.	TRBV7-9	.	CASSYPSTTNEKLFF	TGTGCCAGCAGCTACCCTAGTACAACTAATGAAAAACTGTTTTTT
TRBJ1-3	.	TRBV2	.	CASSQGVYTIYF	TGTGCCTCCTCCCAGGGAGTTTACACCATATATTTT
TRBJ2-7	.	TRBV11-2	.	CASSLGGLNEQYF	TGTGCCAGCAGCTTAGGGGGCCTGAACGAGCAGTACTTC
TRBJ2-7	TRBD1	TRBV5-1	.	CAPSRDRVHEQYF	TGCGCCCCCTCAAGGGACAGGGTCCACGAGCAGTACTTC
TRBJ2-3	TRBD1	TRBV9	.	CASSPRGQASTDTQYF	TGTGCCAGCAGCCCCAGGGGACAGGCTAGCACAGATACGCAGTATTTT
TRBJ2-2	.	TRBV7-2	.	CASSFTLGAVLRGTGELFF	TGTGCCAGCAGCTTTACGCTGGGAGCGGTCCTTCGGGGCACCGGGGAGCTGTTTTTT
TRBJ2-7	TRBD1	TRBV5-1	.	CASSPLGGPSYEQYF	TGCGCCAGCAGCCCCCTAGGGGGCCCATCCTACGAGCAGTACTTC
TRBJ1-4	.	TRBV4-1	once	CASSPPREKLFF	TGCGCCAGCAGCCCCCCAAGAGAAAAACTGTTTTTT
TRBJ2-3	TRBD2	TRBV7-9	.	CASSWGGDTQYF	TGTGCCAGCAGCTGGGGGGGAGATACGCAGTATTTT
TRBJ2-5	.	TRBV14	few	CASSQLTRQETQYF	TGTGCCAGCAGCCAATTAACTAGACAAGAGACCCAGTACTTC
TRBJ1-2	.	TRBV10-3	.	CAISGRPGGYTF	TGTGCCATCAGCGGACGTCCGGGGGGCTACACCTTC
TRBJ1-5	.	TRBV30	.	CAWSVESRPNQPQHF	TGTGCCTGGAGTGTAGAGTCCCGGCCGAATCAGCCCCAGCATTTT
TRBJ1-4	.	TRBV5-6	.	CASSSGGPTLAEKLFF	TGTGCCAGCAGCTCCGGGGGACCCACCCTGGCGGAAAAACTGTTTTTT
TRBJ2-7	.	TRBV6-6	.	CASSYEQGGVFEQYF	TGTGCCAGCAGTTATGAACAGGGTGGCGTTTTCGAGCAGTACTTC
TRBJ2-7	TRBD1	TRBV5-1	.	CASRKGTGSNYEQYF	TGCGCCAGCAGAAAGGGGACAGGGTCCAACTACGAGCAGTACTTC
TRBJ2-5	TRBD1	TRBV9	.	CASSVRTGGIGETQYF	TGTGCCAGCAGCGTAAGGACAGGGGGTATCGGGGAGACCCAGTACTTC